Shown below are 22 T cell receptor beta chains from a single sample sequenced in a study of T-cell reconstitution after alpha-beta-depleted transplantation in children (dated by TCRdb to 2015 to 2016). The library was made by PCR. Instrument on record: Illumina HiSeq 2500. Molecular barcoding was employed in the preparation of TCR libraries, with unique molecular identifiers being used to normalize TCRbeta repertoire quantification. TCRdb reprocessed the public reads (quality trimming at Q25 with fastp, clone calling with MiXCR) and kept in-frame beta chains. Here each entry gathers all rows of one CDR3 protein and keeps the most common genes and DNA. Across this sample there are 190,000 or so distinct CDR3 sequences, with approximately 6.8% seen only once. The ten most abundant clones make up 3% of the sample. The sequencing here drew on PBMCs from the stem cell graft donor, taken from the stem cell graft. The origin of the receptors is a human donor who donated a stem cell graft to a child with Wiskott-Aldrich syndrome.

In its sample, this clonotype was seen many times. V usage is TRBV5-1 and J usage is TRBJ2-1; weak D call: TRBD2 (6 bases). The germline gives CDR1 SGHRS, CDR2 YFSETQ. The CDR3 is 17 amino acids. The V end was cut by 0 bases, the J end by 6 bases, with 19 bases between. CDR3 amino acids: CASSLGFGGGPTNEQFF. The CDR3 coding sequence is TGCGCCAGCAGCTTGGGGTTTGGGGGAGGCCCAACCAATGAGCAGTTCTTC.

This clonotype was observed many times. V usage is TRBV5-6 and J usage is TRBJ1-6, with 8 bases matching TRBD1. The CDR3 spans 14 residues. The germline V gene encodes CDR1 SGHDT and CDR2 YYEEEE. The V and J ends lost 4 bases and 10 bases, in that order; junction bases with no gene match: 7. The CDR3 DNA sequence: TGTGCCAGCAGCCTAAGGACAGGGCTCTCACCCCTCCACTTT. Translation gives CASSLRTGLSPLHF.

In its sample, this clonotype was seen many times. The genes are TRBV4-1 and TRBJ1-1; tentatively, D is TRBD1 (5 bases). Germline V gene sequence: CDR1 MGHRA, CDR2 YSYEKL. The CDR3 covers 14 residues. Trimming removed 4 bases at V and 3 bases at J, with 12 bases between. CDR3 protein: CASSLRRVDTEAFF. CDR3 bases: TGCGCCAGCAGCCTGCGCAGGGTGGACACTGAAGCTTTCTTT.

The rearrangement uses TRBV18 and TRBJ2-7; D is uncertain. V lost 3 bases and J 3 bases, leaving 12 bases between the germline ends. Germline-derived CDR1 and CDR2 are KGHSH and LQKENI. This CDR3 comprises 14 residues. CDR3 protein: CASSPGSGIYEQYF. Written as DNA, the CDR3 is TGTGCCAGCTCACCGGGTTCTGGAATCTACGAGCAGTACTTC.

The gene calls are TRBV5-1 and TRBJ1-2, with 10 nucleotides matching TRBD1. V shed 3 bases, J shed 6 bases, and the junction held 20 bases outside the gene matches. This CDR3 has 19 residues. Germline V gene sequence: CDR1 SGHRS, CDR2 YFSETQ. CDR3 coding DNA: TGCGCCAGCAGCTCCTTTTTACGACAGGGGGCAACTCATCAGGATGGCTACACCTTC. Translation: CASSSFLRQGATHQDGYTF.

V and J are TRBV5-1 and TRBJ2-1; 7 positions match TRBD2. The trim removed 2 bases at V and 10 bases at J, leaving 9 bases unmatched. The CDR3 is 14 residues long. CDR1 is SGHRS and CDR2 is YFSETQ in the germline V gene. The CDR3 here is CASSFEDWGGEQFF. DNA for the CDR3: TGCGCCAGCAGCTTCGAGGACTGGGGGGGGGAGCAGTTCTTC.

This clonotype was counted at least ten times. The chain recombines TRBV20-1 with TRBJ2-3; the match to TRBD2 covers 11 bases. The CDR3 contains 17 residues. The V gene end was trimmed by 5 bases and the J gene end by 0 bases; junction bases not matched to a gene: 10. The germline CDR1 and CDR2 sequences are DFQATT and SNEGSKA (reference sequence). The CDR3 is CSAVTSGRISSTDTQYF. The CDR3 bases are TGCAGTGCTGTTACTAGCGGGAGAATTTCGAGCACAGATACGCAGTATTTT.

This clonotype was detected ten times or more. The gene calls are TRBV20-1 and TRBJ2-7, with TRBD1 as a possible D gene (5 bases). Germline loops: CDR1 DFQATT, CDR2 SNEGSKA (reference sequence). This CDR3 comprises 15 residues. The V gene lost 5 bases and the J gene lost 5 bases, with 22 bases spanning the gap. The CDR3 region is CSAPNGLTASDEQYF. The CDR3 nucleotides are TGCAGTGCTCCTAACGGGCTGACAGCGTCGGACGAGCAGTACTTC.

This clonotype was counted many times. The chain joins TRBV6-5 to TRBJ2-1; 7 bases line up with TRBD2. This CDR3 has 15 amino acids. Germline CDR1 MNHEY, CDR2 SVGAGI. V lost 9 bases, J lost 9 bases, and 17 bases stayed unmatched. The CDR3 nucleotides are TGTGCCAGTCAGTTCCAAGCGGGAATAGTAAGTGAGCAGTTCTTC. This translates into CASQFQAGIVSEQFF.

This clonotype has a count of ten or more. The genes are TRBV24-1 and TRBJ2-1; 8 bases match TRBD1. V gave up 5 bases and J gave up 1 base; unmatched junction bases: 9. Germline CDR1 is KGHDR and CDR2 is SFDVKD. This CDR3 has 17 residues. The CDR3 reads CATSATQGARSYNEQFF. The DNA of the CDR3 is TGTGCCACCAGTGCTACCCAGGGGGCAAGGTCCTACAATGAGCAGTTCTTC.

This clonotype was picked up many times. J is TRBJ1-1 and V is TRBV29-1; no definite D call. The germline V and J ends were trimmed by 4 bases and 4 bases, with 16 bases remaining between them. CDR1 SQVTM and CDR2 ANQGSEA come from the germline V gene. This CDR3 contains 14 residues. In DNA, the CDR3 is TGCAGCGTTGTGTCTGAGAAAGGACTCACTGAAGCTTTCTTT. It yields the protein CSVVSEKGLTEAFF.

This clonotype occurred many times. The CDR3, as DNA: TGTGCCAGCAGTGGGGGAACAGGGGCAGATACGCAGTATTTT. The encoded protein is CASSGGTGADTQYF. The genes are TRBV25-1 and TRBJ2-3; 7 bases map to TRBD1. Germline V gives CDR1 MGHDK, CDR2 SYGVNS. V shed 4 bases and J 4 bases; nucleotides not matched to a gene: 5. The CDR3 covers 14 residues.

This clonotype was recorded many times. The chain recombines TRBV20-1 with TRBJ2-1; 9 bases fit TRBD2. Germline trimming cut 4 bases from V and 3 bases from J; bases unmatched to any gene: 7. This CDR3 region has 15 residues. Germline V CDR1 and CDR2: DFQATT, SNEGSKA (reference sequence). CDR3 sequence (DNA): TGCAGTGCTACAGGACTAGCGAGAGTCTACAATGAGCAGTTCTTC. This translates into CSATGLARVYNEQFF.

This clonotype has at least ten counts. Relative to the germline gene, one junction end is altered; a read error may explain this. J is TRBJ1-6 and V is TRBV6-5, with no clear D. This CDR3 comprises 14 residues. Germline V gene lookup returns CDR1 MNHEY and CDR2 SVGAGI. The CDR3 reads CASSWEVYSSPLHF. Here the CDR3 DNA reads TGTGCCAGCAGTTGGGAGGTATATAGTTCACCCCTCCACTTT.

In its sample, this clonotype was seen once. This may stem from a read error, because a much larger clone lies one nucleotide away. The chain links TRBV29-1 to TRBJ2-3; a possible D gene is TRBD1 (5 bases). V lost 1 base and J 3 bases, leaving 11 bases between the germline ends. CDR3 size: 14 residues. CDR1 is SQVTM, CDR2 ANQGSEA, per germline. CDR3 nucleotides: TGCAGCGTTGAAGGTAGGTCAGGGACAGATACGCAGTATTTT. Its protein is CSVEGRSGTDTQYF.

This clonotype was detected many times. CDR3 protein: CASSFGGQGGFTEAFF. The CDR3 DNA is TGTGCCAGCAGCTTTGGGGGACAGGGAGGGTTCACTGAAGCTTTCTTT. This chain joins TRBV7-8 and TRBJ1-1; the match to TRBD1 covers 9 bases. V lost 3 bases to trimming and J lost 4 bases; unmatched junction nucleotides: 9. The CDR3 is 16 amino acids. Germline V gene data show CDR1 as SGHVS and CDR2 as FQNEAQ.

The sample holds many counts of this clonotype. The rearrangement joins TRBV7-8 to TRBJ1-3, with D possibly being TRBD1 (5 bases). Germline V gene data show CDR1 as SGHVS and CDR2 as FQNEAQ. The V end was cut by 3 bases, the J end by 0 bases, with 9 bases between. The CDR3 length is 15 residues. CDR3 loop: CASSFGTDSGNTIYF. The DNA for the CDR3 is TGTGCCAGCAGCTTCGGGACTGACTCTGGAAACACCATATATTTT.

V usage is TRBV5-1 and J usage is TRBJ2-6; D gene ambiguous. Trimming stripped 0 bases from V and 2 bases from J, with 6 bases between. This CDR3 has 15 amino acids. Germline V CDR1 and CDR2: SGHRS, YFSETQ. The CDR3 nucleotides read TGCGCCAGCAGCTTGGATGGTGCTGGGGCCAACGTCCTGACTTTC. Translating it yields CASSLDGAGANVLTF.

Many counts were recorded for this clonotype. This chain joins TRBV6-2 or TRBV6-3 and TRBJ1-1; TRBD1 matches 7 bases. Per the germline V gene, CDR1 is MNHEY and CDR2 is SVGEGT. CDR3 length: 23 residues. V trimming: 0 bases; J trimming: 0 bases; junction bases outside the gene matches: 25. In DNA form, the CDR3 reads TGTGCCAGCAGTTACTCCATTTTTCAGGCTCAGATACAGGGGCGGTTGATGAACACTGAAGCTTTCTTT. Its translation: CASSYSIFQAQIQGRLMNTEAFF.

This clonotype was detected only a few times. The rearrangement uses TRBV5-5 and TRBJ2-5; 13 bases are a match to TRBD2. Germline assignment: CDR1 SGHKS and CDR2 YYEKEE (reference sequence). The CDR3 has 16 amino acids. V gave up 4 bases and J gave up 2 bases; unmatched junction bases: 5. The CDR3 coding sequence is TGTGCCAGCAGCCGGGGACTAGCGGGGAGTCAAGAGACCCAGTACTTC. Amino acid sequence: CASSRGLAGSQETQYF.

This clonotype has at least ten counts. The J gene is TRBJ2-3, the V gene TRBV29-1; D uncertain. The CDR3 consists of 14 residues. Germline CDR1 and CDR2: SQVTM and ANQGSEA. V lost 3 bases to trimming and J lost 1 base, with 11 bases between them. The CDR3 DNA reads as TGCAGCGTTGACCCTTCCACTCGCACAGATACGCAGTATTTT. Translated: CSVDPSTRTDTQYF.

In its sample, this clonotype was seen many times. The J gene is TRBJ2-7, the V gene TRBV12-3 or TRBV12-4, with 12 bases fitting TRBD2. V lost 5 bases to trimming and J lost 7 bases; unmatched junction nucleotides: 9. The CDR3 is made up of 15 amino acids. The CDR3 DNA reads as TGTGCCAGCAGTCCGACGACTAGCGGGGGCTGGGAGCAGTACTTC. It codes for CASSPTTSGGWEQYF.